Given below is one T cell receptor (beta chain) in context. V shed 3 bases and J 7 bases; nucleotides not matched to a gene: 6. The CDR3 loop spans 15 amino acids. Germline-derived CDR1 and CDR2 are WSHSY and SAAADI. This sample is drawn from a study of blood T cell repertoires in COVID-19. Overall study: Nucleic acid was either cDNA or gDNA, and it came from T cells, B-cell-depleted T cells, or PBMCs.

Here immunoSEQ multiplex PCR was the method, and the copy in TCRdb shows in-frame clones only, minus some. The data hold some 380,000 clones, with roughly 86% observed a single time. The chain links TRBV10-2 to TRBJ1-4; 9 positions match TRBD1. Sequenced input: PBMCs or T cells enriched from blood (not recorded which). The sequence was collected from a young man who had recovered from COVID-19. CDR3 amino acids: CASSDPGQGIEKLFF. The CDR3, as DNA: TGCGCCAGCAGTGACCCGGGACAGGGAATTGAAAAACTGTTTTTT.